This T cell receptor (beta chain) stems from a study of CD8+CD57+ T cells in acquired aplastic anemia. Using genomic DNA as the template, TCR beta VDJ and CDR3 profiling was carried out. TCRdb itself ran the reads through MiXCR, one entry per CDR3 protein. This sample carries about 220,000 distinct CDR3 sequences, 40% to 50% of them seen once, and the ten largest clones take 6.5% to 10%. Flow cytometry had shown expanded CD8+CD57+ cells in the patients chosen for sequencing. In the case of this clonotype: One base away lies a much larger clone, so this may be a sequencing read error.

CDR1 and CDR2 (germline): SGHVS, FQNEAQ. The CDR3 runs to 13 residues. The clonotype was recovered from a human donor with aplastic anemia. The rearrangement joins TRBV7-8 to TRBJ1-1; unclear D gene. Input material: sorted CD4+, CD8+, or CD8+CD57+ T cells (not recorded which) from PBMCs. The CDR3 nucleotides are TGCGCCAGCAGCCGAGTCATGAACACTGAAGCTTTCTTT. Its protein is CASSRVMNTEAFF.